These 17 T cell receptor beta chains share one sample of origin, sequenced in a study of siplizumab effects on memory and regulatory T cells. Sequencing used immunoSEQ multiplex PCR; TCRdb keeps in-frame clones, though not all of them. The sample lists 100,000 to 120,000 clones, more than 90% occurring once. Sequencing used CD4+ T cells sorted from blood. The receptors were sampled from a human donor in good health.

The chain recombines TRBV6-1 with TRBJ1-2; no reliable D call. Germline CDR1 MNHNS, CDR2 SASEGT. Trimming removed 5 bases from V and 5 bases from J, with 18 bases in between. This CDR3 spans 15 amino acids. The CDR3 protein is CASSSHSIIGYGYTF. The CDR3 bases are TGTGCCAGCAGTTCTCATTCGATTATCGGGTATGGCTACACCTTC.

V and J are TRBV7-2 and TRBJ1-1; D remains ambiguous. Germline values: CDR1 SGHTA, CDR2 FQGNSA. The CDR3 has 13 amino acids. The V gene lost 5 bases and the J gene lost 5 bases, with 12 bases spanning the gap. The CDR3 spells CASSLWTETEAFF. The CDR3, as DNA: TGTGCCAGCAGCCTCTGGACCGAAACTGAAGCTTTCTTT.

The chain combines TRBV2 with TRBJ1-2, with a tentative D call TRBD1 (6 bases). Between the trimmed V and J ends, which lost 4 bases and 4 bases, there was a span of 16 bases. The CDR3 sequence is 15 residues long. Germline CDR1 SNHLY, CDR2 FYNNEI. CDR3 in amino acids: CASSALIDRSYGYTF. The DNA for the CDR3 is TGTGCCAGCAGTGCCCTGATAGACAGGTCCTATGGCTACACCTTC.

This rearrangement joins TRBV27 to TRBJ1-3; a weak D match, TRBD1 (6 bases). The germline gives CDR1 MNHEY, CDR2 SMNVEV (reference sequence). V lost 6 bases to trimming and J lost 4 bases, with 19 bases between them. The CDR3 loop spans 16 amino acids. CDR3 sequence (DNA): TGTGCCAGCAGCCTTAGAGGGGTCACAGGGGGAAACACCATATATTTT. The encoded protein is CASSLRGVTGGNTIYF.

A single count supports this clone. J is TRBJ2-2 and V is TRBV5-1; 7 nucleotides align to TRBD1. With 2 bases clipped from V and 4 bases from J, the junction kept 5 bases outside the gene matches. This CDR3 is 15 amino acids long. Germline CDR1 reads SGHRS; CDR2 reads YFSETQ. The DNA of the CDR3 is TGCGCCAGCAGCTTTGGGACAGCATTCACCGGGGAGCTGTTTTTT. Its translation is CASSFGTAFTGELFF.

The rearrangement links TRBV5-1 to TRBJ2-3; 10 bases line up with TRBD2. CDR1 SGHRS and CDR2 YFSETQ come from the germline V gene. CDR3 length equals 16 residues. Losses at the gene ends were 2 bases for V and 0 bases for J; bases not matched to a gene: 3. CDR3 residues: CASSFTTSGSTDTQYF. CDR3 in DNA: TGCGCCAGCAGCTTTACGACTAGCGGGAGCACAGATACGCAGTATTTT.

The CDR3 nucleotides read TGTGCCAGCAGCTTAGATAGCCAGAAAAAAGCTTTCTTT. Amino acid sequence: CASSLDSQKKAFF. The gene calls are TRBV11-2 and TRBJ1-1; D unresolved. CDR1 and CDR2 (germline): SGHAT, FQNNGV. The V and J ends lost 0 bases and 9 bases respectively, with 11 bases between them. This CDR3 has 13 residues.

The chain couples TRBV19 to TRBJ1-2, with 7 bases identical to TRBD1. The CDR3 contains 15 residues. The V segment lost 5 bases and the J segment 0 bases; nucleotides outside the gene matches: 6. The germline CDR1 and CDR2 sequences are LNHDA and SQIVND (reference sequence). The DNA for the CDR3 is TGTGCCAGTAGTCGCCAACAGGGGACTAACTATGGCTACACCTTC. This sequence encodes CASSRQQGTNYGYTF.

This clone was observed once. The rearrangement links TRBV6-1 to TRBJ2-3; possible D gene TRBD1, 6 bases. The V gene's germline CDR1 is MNHNS and CDR2 SASEGT. This CDR3 is 14 amino acids long. V lost 6 bases to trimming and J lost 6 bases, with 16 bases between them. CDR3 loop: CASSATGYLDTQYF. In DNA form, the CDR3 reads TGTGCCAGCAGCGCCACAGGGTACCTGGATACGCAGTATTTT.

CDR3 nucleotides: TGTGCCAGCGGGCTCTACGACTTAAACTATGGCTACACCTTC. Encoded protein: CASGLYDLNYGYTF. The genes are TRBV6-1 and TRBJ1-2; D uncertain. V gave up 8 bases and J gave up 2 bases, with 15 bases separating them. The germline CDR1 and CDR2 sequences are MNHNS and SASEGT. There are 14 residues in the CDR3.

The chain joins TRBV9 to TRBJ2-7; 10 bases match TRBD1. The CDR3 is 17 amino acids. Per the germline V gene, CDR1 is SGDLS and CDR2 is YYNGEE. J gave up 1 base and V 4 bases, and 11 bases lay outside the gene matches. The CDR3 is CASSPQRQGAVSYEQYF. In DNA, the CDR3 is TGTGCCAGCAGCCCTCAGCGACAGGGGGCTGTTTCCTACGAGCAGTACTTC.

The chain combines TRBV5-1 with TRBJ1-4, with D tentatively TRBD1 (5 bases). CDR3 length: 14 residues. Per the germline V gene, CDR1 is SGHRS and CDR2 is YFSETQ. Trimming took 5 bases from V and 0 from J, leaving 8 bases between them. The CDR3 DNA reads TGCGCCAGCAGACTGGGGGCAACTAATGAAAAACTGTTTTTT. It encodes CASRLGATNEKLFF.

The chain employs TRBV5-1 and TRBJ2-6, with 7 bases fitting TRBD1. The CDR3 runs to 13 residues. Germline trimming cut 4 bases from V and 7 bases from J; bases unmatched to any gene: 2. The germline V gene has CDR1 SGHRS and CDR2 YFSETQ. CDR3 DNA sequence: TGCGCCAGCAGCCCAGGGGGAGCCAACGTCCTGACTTTC. Its translation: CASSPGGANVLTF. The complete variable domain, with remaining parts taken from reference TRBV5-1 and TRBJ2-6, reads KAGVTQTPRYLIKTRGQQVTLSCSPISGHRSVSWYQQTPGQGLQFLFEYFSETQRNKGNFPGRFSGRQFSNSRSEMNVSTLELGDSALYLCASSPGGANVLTFGAGSRLTVL.

This clone was seen only once. This chain connects TRBV9 to TRBJ2-7; 13 nucleotides line up with TRBD2. The germline gives CDR1 SGDLS, CDR2 YYNGEE. This CDR3 is 16 amino acids long. The trim removed 3 bases at V and 5 bases at J, leaving 8 bases unmatched. Here the CDR3 DNA reads TGTGCCAGCAGCGCCGAGGGACTAGCGGGGACCCACGAGCAGTACTTC. Its translation is CASSAEGLAGTHEQYF.

The chain has TRBV9 and TRBJ2-3, with 12 nucleotides matching TRBD2. Unmatched junction bases numbered 1, after V lost 2 bases and J lost 3 bases. CDR3 length: 15 amino acids. CDR1 is SGDLS, CDR2 YYNGEE, per germline. Here the CDR3 reads CASSVLAGGTDTQYF. For the CDR3, the DNA is TGTGCCAGCAGCGTTCTAGCGGGGGGGACAGATACGCAGTATTTT.

The chain is built from TRBV7-6 and TRBJ1-5; D unclear. CDR3 length: 17 amino acids. Per the germline V gene, CDR1 is SGHVS and CDR2 is FNYEAQ. Trimming stripped 5 bases from V and 0 bases from J, with 17 bases between. CDR3: CASSEDLNTNSNQPQHF. The CDR3 region has the DNA TGTGCCAGCAGCGAAGATTTAAACACCAATAGCAATCAGCCCCAGCATTTT.

The CDR3 region has the DNA TGTGCCAGCGGACCGAGGGGGACAGGGTACTCTGGGGCCAACGTCCTGACTTTC. Encoded protein: CASGPRGTGYSGANVLTF. The rearrangement uses TRBV2 and TRBJ2-6; 9 bases match TRBD1. Unmatched junction bases numbered 11, after V lost 8 bases and J lost 0 bases. CDR3 length: 18 residues. Germline values: CDR1 SNHLY, CDR2 FYNNEI.